Listed below are T cell receptor beta chains from one sample, sequenced in a study of shared clonotypes between healthy human individuals. Clones were read by immunoSEQ multiplex PCR, and TCRdb kept only the in-frame ones, dropping some. The data hold 1,400,000 or so clones, with approximately 98.5% observed a single time. The specimen sequenced was naive CD4+ T cells sorted from blood. The receptor set was obtained from a man in his thirties or forties in good health. Both conserved end residues are trimmed from each CDR3.

j_call v_call cdr3_aa
TRBJ2-7 TRBV4-3 ASSLTGDSINEQY
TRBJ2-3 TRBV7-3 ASSPGTTDTQY
TRBJ2-5 TRBV4-1 ASSQEITGPKETQY
TRBJ1-5 TRBV6-5 ASSYRRGDQPQH
TRBJ2-7 TRBV7-1 ASSPQTLGVSYEQY
TRBJ2-3 TRBV10-3 AISESAGALDTQY
TRBJ2-5 TRBV27 ASSFLVAGEQETQY
TRBJ2-2 TRBV5-1 ASSLARGQGYTGELF
TRBJ2-3 TRBV5-8 ASSRRIDSGRRGTQY
TRBJ1-1 TRBV18 ASSPTGANTEAF
TRBJ1-1 TRBV7-6 ASSSRQGALTEAF
TRBJ2-1 TRBV4-3 ASSQYNEQF
TRBJ1-2 TRBV18 ASSPLTGYQENGYT
TRBJ1-2 TRBV7-9 ASSFSWGTNYGYT
TRBJ2-5 TRBV9 ASSAGQGVRGDQY
TRBJ1-2 TRBV18 ASSPIFNQGAFDYGYT
TRBJ2-1 TRBV7-8 ASLLRETSYNEQF
TRBJ2-1 TRBV11-3 ASSTRTGNEQF
TRBJ1-4 TRBV14 ASSPTGLNEKLF
TRBJ2-7 TRBV2 ASDSGGDYEQY
TRBJ1-2 TRBV28 ASRRTGGSGYT
TRBJ2-4 TRBV11-2 ASSALTGAKNIQY
TRBJ2-5 TRBV18 ASSPRGQASGETQY
TRBJ2-5 TRBV7-9 ASSQMTDQETQY
TRBJ2-7 TRBV18 ASSPGLDQYYEQY